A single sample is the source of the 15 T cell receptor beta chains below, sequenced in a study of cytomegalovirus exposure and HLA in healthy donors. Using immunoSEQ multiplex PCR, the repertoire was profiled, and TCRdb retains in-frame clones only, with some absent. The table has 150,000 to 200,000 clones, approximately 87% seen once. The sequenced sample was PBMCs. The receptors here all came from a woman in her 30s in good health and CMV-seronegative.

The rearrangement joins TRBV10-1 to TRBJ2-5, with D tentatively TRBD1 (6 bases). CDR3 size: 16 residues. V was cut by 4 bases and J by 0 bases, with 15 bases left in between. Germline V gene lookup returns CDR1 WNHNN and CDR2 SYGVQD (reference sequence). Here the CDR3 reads CASSGMPQGNQETQYF. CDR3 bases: TGCGCCAGCAGTGGTATGCCTCAGGGGAACCAAGAGACCCAGTACTTC.

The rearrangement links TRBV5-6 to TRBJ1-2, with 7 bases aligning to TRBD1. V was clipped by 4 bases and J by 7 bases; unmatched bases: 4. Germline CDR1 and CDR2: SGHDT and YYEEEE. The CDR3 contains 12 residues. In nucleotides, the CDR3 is TGTGCCAGCAGCAAAGGGGGCCCTGGCTACACCTTC. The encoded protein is CASSKGGPGYTF.

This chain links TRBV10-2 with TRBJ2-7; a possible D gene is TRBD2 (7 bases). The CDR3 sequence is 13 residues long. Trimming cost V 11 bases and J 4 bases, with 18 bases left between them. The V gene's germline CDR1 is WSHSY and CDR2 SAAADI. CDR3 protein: CAGGAGVAYEQYF. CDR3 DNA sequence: TGCGCCGGGGGGGCAGGGGTTGCGTACGAGCAGTACTTC.

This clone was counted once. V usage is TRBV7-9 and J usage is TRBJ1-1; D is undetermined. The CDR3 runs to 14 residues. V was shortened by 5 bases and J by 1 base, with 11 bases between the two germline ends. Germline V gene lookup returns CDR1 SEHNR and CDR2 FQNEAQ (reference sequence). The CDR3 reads CASSERRENTEAFF. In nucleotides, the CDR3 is TGTGCCAGCAGCGAAAGGCGGGAGAACACTGAAGCTTTCTTT.

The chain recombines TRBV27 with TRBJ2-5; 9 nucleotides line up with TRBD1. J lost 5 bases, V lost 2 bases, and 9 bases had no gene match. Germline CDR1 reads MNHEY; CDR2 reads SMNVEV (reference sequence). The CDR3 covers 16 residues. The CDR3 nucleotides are TGTGCCAGCAGTTTAAACGAACAGGGGGCCAGGGAGACCCAGTACTTC. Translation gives CASSLNEQGARETQYF.

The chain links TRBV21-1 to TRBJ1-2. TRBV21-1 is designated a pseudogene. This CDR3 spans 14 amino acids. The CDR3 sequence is CASSKEATYYGYTF. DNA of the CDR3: TGTGCCAGCAGCAAAGAGGCGACTTACTATGGCTACACCTTC.

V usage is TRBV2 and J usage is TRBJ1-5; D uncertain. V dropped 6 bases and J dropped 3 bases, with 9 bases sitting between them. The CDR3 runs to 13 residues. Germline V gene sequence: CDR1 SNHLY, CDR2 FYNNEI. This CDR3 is CASSSDTNQPQHF. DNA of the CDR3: TGTGCCAGCAGCTCAGACACCAATCAGCCCCAGCATTTT.

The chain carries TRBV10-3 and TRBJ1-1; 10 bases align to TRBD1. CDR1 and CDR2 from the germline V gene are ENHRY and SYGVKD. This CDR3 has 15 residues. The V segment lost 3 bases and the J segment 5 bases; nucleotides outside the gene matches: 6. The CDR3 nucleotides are TGTGCCATCAGTGACAAGACAGGGGGCCGAACTGAAGCTTTCTTT. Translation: CAISDKTGGRTEAFF.

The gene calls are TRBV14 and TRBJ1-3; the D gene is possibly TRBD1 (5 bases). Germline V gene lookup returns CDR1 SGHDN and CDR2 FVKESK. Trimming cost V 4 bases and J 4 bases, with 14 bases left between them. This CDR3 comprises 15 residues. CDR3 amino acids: CASSPITGHGNTIYF. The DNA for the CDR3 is TGTGCCAGCAGCCCCATCACAGGCCACGGAAACACCATATATTTT. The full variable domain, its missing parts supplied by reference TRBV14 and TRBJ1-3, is EAGVTQFPSHSVIEKGQTVTLRCDPISGHDNLYWYRRVMGKEIKFLLHFVKESKQDESGMPNNRFLAERTGGTYSTLKVQPAELEDSGVYFCASSPITGHGNTIYFGEGSWLTVV.

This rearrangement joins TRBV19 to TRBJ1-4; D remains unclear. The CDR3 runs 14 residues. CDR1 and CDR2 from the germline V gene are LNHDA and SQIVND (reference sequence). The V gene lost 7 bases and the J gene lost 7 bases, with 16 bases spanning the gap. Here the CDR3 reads CASTPLGNIEKLFF. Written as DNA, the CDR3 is TGTGCCAGTACTCCGCTGGGCAACATTGAAAAACTGTTTTTT.

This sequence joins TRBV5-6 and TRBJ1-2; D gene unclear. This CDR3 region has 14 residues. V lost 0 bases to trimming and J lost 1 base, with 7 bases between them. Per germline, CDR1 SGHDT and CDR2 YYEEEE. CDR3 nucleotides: TGTGCCAGCAGCTTGGTTAGAGATAACTATGGCTACACCTTC. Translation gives CASSLVRDNYGYTF.

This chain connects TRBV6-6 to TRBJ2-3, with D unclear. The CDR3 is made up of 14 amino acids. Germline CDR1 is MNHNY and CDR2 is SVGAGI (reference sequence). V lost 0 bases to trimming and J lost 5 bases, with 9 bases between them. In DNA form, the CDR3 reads TGTGCCAGCAGTTACTCCTCTCCGGGAGATACGCAGTATTTT. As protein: CASSYSSPGDTQYF.

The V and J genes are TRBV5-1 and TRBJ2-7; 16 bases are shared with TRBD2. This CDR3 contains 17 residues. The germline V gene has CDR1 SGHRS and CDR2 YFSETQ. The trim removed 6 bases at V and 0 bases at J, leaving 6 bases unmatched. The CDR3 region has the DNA TGCGCCAGCAACATGGGACTAGCGGGGGGGAGCTCCTACGAGCAGTACTTC. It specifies CASNMGLAGGSSYEQYF.

The CDR3 DNA sequence: TGTGCCAGCAGCTTCGCAGGGAACACTGAAGCTTTCTTT. Protein product: CASSFAGNTEAFF. The chain is built from TRBV7-9 and TRBJ1-1; D is unclear. The V and J ends lost 3 bases and 1 base respectively, with 6 bases between them. From germline, CDR1 is SEHNR and CDR2 FQNEAQ (reference sequence). The CDR3 runs to 13 residues. The full variable domain, in which reference TRBV7-9 and TRBJ1-1 provide the parts outside the CDR3, is DTGVSQNPRHKITKRGQNVTFRCDPISEHNRLYWYRQTLGQGPEFLTYFQNEAQLEKSRLLSDRFSAERPKGSFSTLEIQRTEQGDSAMYLCASSFAGNTEAFFGQGTRLTVV.

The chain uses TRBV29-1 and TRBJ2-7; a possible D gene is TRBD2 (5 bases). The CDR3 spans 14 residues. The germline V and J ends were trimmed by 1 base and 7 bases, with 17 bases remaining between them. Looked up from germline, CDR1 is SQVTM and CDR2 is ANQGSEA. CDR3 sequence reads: CSVEAPAGTREQYF. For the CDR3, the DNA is TGCAGCGTTGAAGCTCCGGCAGGCACTAGAGAGCAGTACTTC.